Presented here are 3 T cell receptor beta chains from one specimen sequenced in a study of CD8+CD57+ T cells in acquired aplastic anemia. Both TCR beta VDJ combination and CDR3 sequence profiling were carried out. Genomic DNA was the template for this profiling. TCRdb reprocessed the reads via MiXCR and lists one record per CDR3 protein. This table has about 120,000 distinct CDR3 sequences, about 60% appearing once. For sequencing, patients were chosen who had shown expansion of CD8+CD57+ cells by flow cytometry. Material: sorted CD4+, CD8+, or CD8+CD57+ T cells (not recorded which) from PBMCs. These receptors all come from a human donor with aplastic anemia.

This clonotype has ten or more counts. The rearrangement links TRBV7-9 to TRBJ1-5; TRBD1 is a possible D gene (5 bases). CDR1 is SEHNR, CDR2 FQNEAQ, per germline (reference sequence). The CDR3 spans 15 residues. V dropped 1 base and J dropped 2 bases, with 9 bases sitting between them. This chain's CDR3 is CASSLGGLGNQPQHF. As DNA, the CDR3 is TGTGCCAGCAGCTTAGGGGGGTTGGGCAATCAGCCCCAGCATTTT.

This chain uses TRBV7-9 with TRBJ1-1; D perhaps matches TRBD1 (6 bases). The CDR3 consists of 15 residues. Deletions cut 7 bases from V and 0 bases from J, with 15 bases between. Germline CDR1 reads SEHNR; CDR2 reads FQNEAQ (reference sequence). The CDR3 DNA reads as TGTGCCAGCACCCTAGGGGGGCAAATGAACACTGAAGCTTTCTTT. Encoded protein: CASTLGGQMNTEAFF. Using reference TRBV7-9 and TRBJ1-1 for the parts outside the CDR3, the full variable domain is DTGVSQNPRHKITKRGQNVTFRCDPISEHNRLYWYRQTLGQGPEFLTYFQNEAQLEKSRLLSDRFSAERPKGSFSTLEIQRTEQGDSAMYLCASTLGGQMNTEAFFGQGTRLTVV.

The chain carries TRBV24-1 and TRBJ2-7; 10 positions agree with TRBD1. V shed 7 bases, J shed 4 bases, and the junction held 12 bases outside the gene matches. This CDR3 is built from 16 residues. In germline, CDR1 is KGHDR, CDR2 SFDVKD. In DNA form, the CDR3 reads TGTGCCACCAGAAACGCCGGGACAGGGGAGGGGTACGAGCAGTACTTC. Amino acid sequence: CATRNAGTGEGYEQYF.